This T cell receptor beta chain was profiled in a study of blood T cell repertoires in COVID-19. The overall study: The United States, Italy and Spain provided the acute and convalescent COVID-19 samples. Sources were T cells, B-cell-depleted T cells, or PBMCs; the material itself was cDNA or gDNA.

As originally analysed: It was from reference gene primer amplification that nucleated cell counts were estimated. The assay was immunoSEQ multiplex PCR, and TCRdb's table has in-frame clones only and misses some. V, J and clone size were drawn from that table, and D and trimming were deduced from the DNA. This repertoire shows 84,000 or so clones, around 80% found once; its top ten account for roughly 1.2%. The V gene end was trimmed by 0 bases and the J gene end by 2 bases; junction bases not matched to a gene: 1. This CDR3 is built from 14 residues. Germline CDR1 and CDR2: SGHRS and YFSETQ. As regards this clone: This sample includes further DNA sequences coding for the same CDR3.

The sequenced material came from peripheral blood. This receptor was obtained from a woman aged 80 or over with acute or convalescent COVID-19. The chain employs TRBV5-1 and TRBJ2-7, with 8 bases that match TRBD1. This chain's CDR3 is CASSLGQGPYEQYF. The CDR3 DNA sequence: TGCGCCAGCAGCTTGGGACAGGGGCCCTACGAGCAGTACTTC.